This entry features one T cell receptor beta chain sequence. Individuals drawn from approximately 26 US areas were about 18 to 95 years old. The CDR3 is 14 amino acids. Per the germline V gene, CDR1 is MNHEY and CDR2 is SVGAGI. Unmatched junction bases numbered 5, after V lost 4 bases and J lost 7 bases. The data derive from a study of blood T cell repertoires in COVID-19. About the study: PBMCs, B-cell-depleted T cells, or T cells were the source of the cDNA or gDNA that made up the material.

In the study's own analysis: Estimation of nucleated cell counts was performed using reference gene primer amplification. Clones were read by immunoSEQ multiplex PCR, and TCRdb kept only the in-frame ones, dropping some. The D gene and trimming were derived from the DNA, and the V and J assignments and clone size from that table. The sample lists 400,000 to 500,000 clones, more than 70% occurring once. The TCR comes from a woman aged 18 to 35 who had been exposed to COVID-19. The chain employs TRBV6-5 and TRBJ1-4; 8 nucleotides align to TRBD1. Sequencing was carried out using PBMCs or T cells enriched from blood (not recorded which). CDR3 DNA sequence: TGTGCCAGCAGTTCAGGGGGCTCGGGTGAAAAACTGTTTTTT. Its protein is CASSSGGSGEKLFF.